The rows below give T cell receptor beta chains drawn from one sample of a study of OX40 agonist ivuxolimab in advanced cancers. Produced via immunoSEQ multiplex PCR; TCRdb's table is partial and in-frame only. The top ten clones hold about 0.9% of a sample with 60,000 to 75,000 clones, around 88% of them seen once. Sequencing used CD4+ or CD8+ T cells sorted from blood, obtained in a trial of the OX40 agonist ivuxolimab. These TCRs come from an adult with an advanced solid tumor such as melanoma, head and neck, liver or kidney cancer. The CDR3 runs from the conserved cysteine through the conserved F or W. Fields, in order: J gene, CDR3 length, clone size, D gene, V gene, CDR3 protein, CDR3 DNA. A D gene is named only where the DNA matches it firmly. Not every row has a clone size; where given, it reads once, few, many or a size class.

TRBJ2-2,16,-,-,TRBV18,CASSRQGDVGTGELFF,TGTGCCAGCTCACGACAAGGGGACGTCGGGACCGGGGAGCTGTTTTTT
TRBJ1-1,15,-,-,TRBV7-3,CASSSSGDHGTEAFF,TGTGCCAGCAGCTCCTCGGGGGACCACGGTACTGAAGCTTTCTTT
TRBJ2-7,18,-,TRBD1,TRBV7-2,CASSLDRCSTTFACEQYF,TGTGCCAGCAGCCTGGACAGGTGCTCCACCACTTTTGCGTGCGAGCAGTACTTC
TRBJ2-2,14,-,TRBD1,TRBV18,CASSRDRVTGELFF,TGTGCCAGCTCACGAGACAGGGTCACCGGGGAGCTGTTTTTT
TRBJ2-3,15,-,TRBD2,TRBV7-2,CASSSAVGGTDTQYF,TGTGCCAGCAGCTCGGCAGTGGGGGGGACGGATACGCAGTATTTT
TRBJ2-7,15,-,TRBD1,TRBV28,CASSYRGRESYEQYF,TGTGCCAGCAGTTACAGGGGGCGCGAATCCTACGAGCAGTACTTC
TRBJ1-1,18,-,TRBD1,TRBV7-2,CASSTAPWTGFADTEAFF,TGTGCCAGCAGCACCGCCCCCTGGACAGGGTTCGCCGACACTGAAGCTTTCTTT
TRBJ2-1,13,-,-,TRBV30,CALTGSSYNEQFF,TGTGCCTTAACGGGGAGCTCCTACAATGAGCAGTTCTTC
TRBJ2-5,16,-,-,TRBV9,CASSAQPEGGQETQYF,TGTGCCAGCAGCGCCCAGCCGGAGGGGGGACAAGAGACCCAGTACTTC
TRBJ1-2,8,-,-,TRBV29-1,CSVEDDTF,TGCAGCGTTGAAGATGACACCTTC
TRBJ1-2,14,-,TRBD1,TRBV28,CASSPQGAPRGYTF,TGTGCCAGCAGCCCACAGGGGGCCCCCCGAGGCTACACCTTC
TRBJ1-6,15,-,-,TRBV27,CASSLYGGYNSPLHF,TGTGCCAGCAGTTTATATGGGGGTTATAATTCACCCCTCCACTTT
TRBJ1-5,15,-,-,TRBV15,CATSRGSGSTQPQHF,TGTGCCACCAGCAGAGGATCCGGCAGCACCCAGCCCCAGCATTTT
TRBJ2-2,17,-,TRBD2,TRBV4-3,CASSQDLAGGNTGELFF,TGCGCCAGCAGCCAAGATCTAGCGGGGGGGAACACCGGGGAGCTGTTTTTT
TRBJ2-2,16,once,TRBD1,TRBV19,CASSRSGGADTGELFF,TGTGCCAGTAGTCGATCAGGGGGCGCTGATACCGGGGAGCTGTTTTTT
TRBJ1-1,15,-,-,TRBV7-2,CASSWLGTGNTEAFF,TGTGCCAGCAGCTGGCTGGGGACTGGAAACACTGAAGCTTTCTTT
TRBJ2-1,12,few,-,TRBV5-1,CASSLGQDEQFF,TGCGCCAGCAGCTTGGGCCAGGATGAGCAGTTCTTC